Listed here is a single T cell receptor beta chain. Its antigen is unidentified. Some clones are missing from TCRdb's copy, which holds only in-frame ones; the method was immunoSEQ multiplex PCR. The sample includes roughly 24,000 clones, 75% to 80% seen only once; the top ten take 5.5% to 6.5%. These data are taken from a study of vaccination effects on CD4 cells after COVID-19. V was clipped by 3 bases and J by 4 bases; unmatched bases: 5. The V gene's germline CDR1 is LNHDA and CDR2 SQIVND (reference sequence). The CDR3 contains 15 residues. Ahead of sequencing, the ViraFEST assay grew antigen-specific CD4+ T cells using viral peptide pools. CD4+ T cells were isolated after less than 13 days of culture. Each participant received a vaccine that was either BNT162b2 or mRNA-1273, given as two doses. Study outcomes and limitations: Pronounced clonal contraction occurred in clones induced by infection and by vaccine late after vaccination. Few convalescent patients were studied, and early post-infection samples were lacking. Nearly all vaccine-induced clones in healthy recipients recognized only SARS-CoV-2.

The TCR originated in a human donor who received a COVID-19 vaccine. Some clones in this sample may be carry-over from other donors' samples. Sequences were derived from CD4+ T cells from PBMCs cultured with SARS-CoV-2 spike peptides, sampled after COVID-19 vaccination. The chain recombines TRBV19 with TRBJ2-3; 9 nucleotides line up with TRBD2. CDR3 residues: CASSIGGGGADTQYF. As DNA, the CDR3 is TGTGCCAGTAGTATCGGCGGGGGGGGCGCAGATACGCAGTATTTT.